This T cell receptor (beta chain) was documented in a study of CD8+CD57+ T cells in acquired aplastic anemia. The CDR3 consists of 13 residues. V lost 2 bases, J lost 6 bases, and 14 bases lay in between. In germline, CDR1 is SQVTM, CDR2 ANQGSEA. The TCR beta profiling, which covered VDJ combination and CDR3 sequence, was carried out using genomic DNA as the template. Each CDR3 protein is one row after TCRdb ran MiXCR on the reads. The sample includes 200,000 or so distinct CDR3 sequences, roughly 50% of them seen just once. Patients who underwent sequencing had shown CD8+CD57+ cell expansion by flow cytometry. No therapy was given to patients before blood sampling.

Sequenced sample: sorted CD4+, CD8+, or CD8+CD57+ T cells (not recorded which) from PBMCs. The source is a human donor with aplastic anemia. The chain carries TRBV29-1 and TRBJ2-7; TRBD1 is a possible D gene (6 bases). CDR3 sequence reads: CSVELQGVGEQYF. The CDR3 bases are TGCAGCGTTGAATTACAGGGAGTTGGCGAGCAGTACTTC.